This T cell receptor (beta chain) was recovered during a study of blood T cell repertoires in COVID-19. Sequencing used immunoSEQ multiplex PCR; TCRdb keeps in-frame clones, though not all of them. The sample yields about 240,000 clones, around four fifths seen once. The CDR3 runs to 15 residues. With 5 bases clipped from V and 1 base from J, the junction kept 7 bases outside the gene matches. Germline V gives CDR1 SGHVS, CDR2 FQNEAQ. The sequence came from a woman aged 60-75 years with active or convalescent COVID-19. Material: peripheral blood. The gene calls are TRBV7-8 and TRBJ2-7; 8 bases map to TRBD2. CDR3 DNA: TGTGCCAGCAGCCCCCGGGAGGGGTCATCCTACGAGCAGTACTTC. It codes for CASSPREGSSYEQYF. Variable domain in full (rest from reference TRBV7-8 and TRBJ2-7): GAGVSQSPRYKVAKRGQDVALRCDPISGHVSLFWYQQALGQGPEFLTYFQNEAQLDKSGLPSDRFFAERPEGSVSTLKIQRTQQEDSAVYLCASSPREGSSYEQYFGPGTRLTVT.